This TCR beta chain was profiled in a study of OX40 agonist ivuxolimab in advanced cancers. Germline trimming cut 6 bases from V and 1 base from J; bases unmatched to any gene: 3. Germline CDR1 reads MNHEY; CDR2 reads SVGAGI. This CDR3 spans 15 amino acids. Assay: immunoSEQ multiplex PCR; the TCRdb copy retains only in-frame clones and omits some. The sample includes 75,000 to 100,000 clones, around 90% seen only once; the top ten take over 0.8%. This chain joins TRBV6-5 and TRBJ1-5; the match to TRBD1 covers 10 bases. The specimen was CD4+ or CD8+ T cells sorted from blood, collected in a trial of the OX40 agonist ivuxolimab. The receptor was derived from an adult with an advanced solid tumor such as melanoma, head and neck, liver or kidney cancer. CDR3 amino acids: CASRTDRGSNQPQHF. The CDR3, as DNA: TGTGCCAGCAGAACGGACAGGGGGAGCAATCAGCCCCAGCATTTT.